Below, 5 T cell receptor beta chains from the same sample are listed, as sequenced in a study of T cell responses to AZD1222 COVID-19 vaccine. Clones were sequenced by immunoSEQ multiplex PCR, and TCRdb holds only the in-frame ones, with some missing. The table shows about 64,000 clones, with about nine tenths occurring only once. The sample consisted of peripheral blood, taken 28 days after the second dose of the MenACWY control vaccine. These receptors came from an adult who received the MenACWY meningococcal vaccine as a control.

The rearrangement joins TRBV12-3 or TRBV12-4 to TRBJ1-2; no clear D. This CDR3 has 11 amino acids. V lost 5 bases, J lost 7 bases, and 8 bases lay in between. The CDR3 sequence: CASSKVSGYTF. For the CDR3, the DNA is TGTGCCAGCAGTAAAGTGAGTGGCTACACCTTC.

The rearrangement uses TRBV27 and TRBJ1-5, with D possibly TRBD1 on 6 matching bases. Per the germline V gene, CDR1 is MNHEY and CDR2 is SMNVEV (reference sequence). The CDR3 runs 15 residues. Deletions cut 6 bases from V and 3 bases from J, with 15 bases between. The CDR3 region is CASRPGASPNQPQHF. CDR3 nucleotide sequence: TGTGCCAGCAGGCCAGGGGCATCTCCCAATCAGCCCCAGCATTTT.

This rearrangement joins TRBV5-4 to TRBJ2-3, with TRBD2 matching 11 bases. The CDR3 consists of 15 residues. Trimming took 3 bases from V and 2 from J; bases not matched to a gene: 2. Germline V gene lookup returns CDR1 SGHNT and CDR2 YYREEE (reference sequence). CDR3 region: CASSWGLAVTDTQYF. The CDR3 region has the DNA TGTGCCAGCAGCTGGGGACTAGCGGTCACAGATACGCAGTATTTT.

The chain joins TRBV28 to TRBJ1-4; D is unresolved. Germline V gene sequence: CDR1 MDHEN, CDR2 SYDVKM. The CDR3 length is 14 residues. V was cut by 5 bases and J by 8 bases, with 15 bases left in between. The CDR3 DNA reads as TGTGCCAGCAGTCCTGGACCCTGGGAAGAAAAACTGTTTTTT. It encodes CASSPGPWEEKLFF. The full variable domain, rest sourced from reference TRBV28 and TRBJ1-4, is DVKVTQSSRYLVKRTGEKVFLECVQDMDHENMFWYRQDPGLGLRLIYFSYDVKMKEKGDIPEGYSVSREKKERFSLILESASTNQTSMYLCASSPGPWEEKLFFGSGTQLSVL.

The genes are TRBV28 and TRBJ1-1, with D possibly TRBD1 on 6 matching bases. Trimming stripped 9 bases from V and 0 bases from J, with 11 bases between. The CDR3 has 13 residues. The germline V gene encodes CDR1 MDHEN and CDR2 SYDVKM. The CDR3 loop is CASNRAMNTEAFF. The DNA for the CDR3 is TGTGCCAGTAACAGGGCCATGAACACTGAAGCTTTCTTT.